The 5 T cell receptor beta chains below all came from one sample that was sequenced in a study of blood T cell repertoires in COVID-19. TCRdb keeps only in-frame clones here, not all; method: immunoSEQ multiplex PCR. The sample contains about 310,000 clones, about 91% of which appear only once. The sample was PBMCs or T cells enriched from blood (not recorded which). These receptors came from a woman aged 18 to 35 who had recovered from COVID-19.

This chain links TRBV5-4 with TRBJ2-5; unclear D gene. The V end lost 3 bases, the J end lost 4 bases, and 10 bases lay between the germline ends. Per germline, CDR1 SGHNT and CDR2 YYREEE (reference sequence). CDR3 length equals 13 residues. The CDR3 DNA is TGTGCCAGCAGCTACGACTGGCGAGAGACCCAGTACTTC. This sequence encodes CASSYDWRETQYF. The variable domain in full, with the rest retrieved from reference TRBV5-4 and TRBJ2-5, is ETGVTQSPTHLIKTRGQQVTLRCSSQSGHNTVSWYQQALGQGPQFIFQYYREEENGRGNFPPRFSGLQFPNYSSELNVNALELDDSALYLCASSYDWRETQYFGPGTRLLVL.

The chain combines TRBV12-3 or TRBV12-4 with TRBJ2-1, with D perhaps TRBD1 (6 bases). CDR3 size: 13 residues. V shed 6 bases and J shed 4 bases, with 10 bases lying between them. CDR3 nucleotide sequence: TGTGCCAGCAGATGGGGGACATACAATGAGCAGTTCTTC. As protein: CASRWGTYNEQFF.

This rearrangement joins TRBV4-1 to TRBJ1-2; the match to TRBD1 covers 11 bases. The germline CDR1 and CDR2 sequences are MGHRA and YSYEKL. J was trimmed by 5 bases and V by 4 bases; bases with no gene match: 12. There are 17 residues in the CDR3. The CDR3 is CASSPAYSGTGGYGYTF. CDR3 in DNA: TGCGCCAGCAGCCCAGCCTACTCCGGGACAGGGGGGTATGGCTACACCTTC.

The CDR3 sequence: CASSESDWGGEQFF. In nucleotides, the CDR3 is TGTGCCAGCAGTGAATCAGATTGGGGAGGTGAGCAGTTCTTC. The gene calls are TRBV25-1 and TRBJ2-1; possibly TRBD2 for D (6 bases). The germline V gene has CDR1 MGHDK and CDR2 SYGVNS. This CDR3 contains 14 residues. Trimming removed 1 base from V and 9 bases from J, with 13 bases in between. The full variable domain, with the rest looked up from reference TRBV25-1 and TRBJ2-1, is EADIYQTPRYLVIGTGKKITLECSQTMGHDKMYWYQQDPGMELHLIHYSYGVNSTEKGDLSSESTVSRIRTEHFPLTLESARPSHTSQYLCASSESDWGGEQFFGPGTRLTVL.

The rearrangement joins TRBV27 to TRBJ2-7; tentatively, D is TRBD1 (7 bases). Germline CDR1 is MNHEY and CDR2 is SMNVEV (reference sequence). CDR3 length: 17 residues. V was shortened by 6 bases and J by 3 bases, with 24 bases between the two germline ends. The CDR3 protein is CASRAEGTVKLYYEQYF. The CDR3 DNA reads as TGTGCCAGCAGGGCGGAGGGGACAGTCAAACTTTACTACGAGCAGTACTTC.